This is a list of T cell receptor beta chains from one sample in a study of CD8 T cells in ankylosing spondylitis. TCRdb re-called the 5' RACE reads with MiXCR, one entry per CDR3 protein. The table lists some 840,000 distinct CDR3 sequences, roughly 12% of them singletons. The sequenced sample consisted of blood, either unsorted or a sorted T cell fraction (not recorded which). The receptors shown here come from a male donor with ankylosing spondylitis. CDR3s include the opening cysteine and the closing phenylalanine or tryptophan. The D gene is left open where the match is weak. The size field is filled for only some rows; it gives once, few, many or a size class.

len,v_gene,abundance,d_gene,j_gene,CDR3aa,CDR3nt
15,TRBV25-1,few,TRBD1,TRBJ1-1,CATRDSSNTNTEAFF,TGTGCCACCAGGGACAGCTCCAATACAAATACTGAAGCTTTCTTT
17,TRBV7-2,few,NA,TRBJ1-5,CASSQKGLRDANQPQHF,TGTGCCAGCAGCCAAAAGGGGCTCAGGGACGCCAATCAGCCCCAGCATTTT
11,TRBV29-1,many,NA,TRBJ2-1,CSISSYNEQFF,TGTTCGATAAGTTCCTACAATGAGCAGTTCTTC
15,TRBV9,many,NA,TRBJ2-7,CASSPRGVYLHEQYF,TGTGCCAGCAGCCCCCGGGGAGTTTACCTCCACGAGCAGTACTTC
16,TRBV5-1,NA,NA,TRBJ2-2,CASSLSVAGYTGELSF,TGCGCCAGCAGCTTGTCGGTGGCAGGGTACACCGGGGAGCTGTCTTTT
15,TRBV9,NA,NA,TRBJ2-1,CASSASPLIDNEQFF,TGTGCCAGCAGCGCTTCTCCACTCATCGACAATGAGCAGTTCTTC
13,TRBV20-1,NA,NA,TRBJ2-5,CSARDAGPGTQYF,TGCAGTGCTAGAGATGCGGGGCCGGGGACCCAGTACTTC
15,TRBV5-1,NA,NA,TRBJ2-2,CASSFSPENTGELFF,TGCGCCAGCAGCTTCAGCCCAGAGAACACCGGGGAGCTGTTTTTT
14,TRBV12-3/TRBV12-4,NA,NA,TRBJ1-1,CASTLAGWHTEAFF,TGTGCCAGCACCCTGGCAGGGTGGCACACTGAAGCTTTCTTT
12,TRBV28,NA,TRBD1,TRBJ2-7,CASDRGQYEQYF,TGTGCCAGCGACAGGGGGCAATACGAGCAGTACTTC
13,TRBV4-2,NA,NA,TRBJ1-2,CASSQSQLYGYTF,TGTGCCAGCAGCCAATCACAGCTCTATGGCTACACCTTC
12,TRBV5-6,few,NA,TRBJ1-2,CASTLGVYGYTF,TGTGCCAGCACCCTTGGGGTCTATGGCTACACCTTC
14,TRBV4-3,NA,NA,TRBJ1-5,CASSQDLGVPPQHF,TGCGCCAGCAGCCAAGATTTGGGGGTTCCTCCCCAGCATTTT
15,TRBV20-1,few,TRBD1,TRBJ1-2,CSAEPGQGMAYGYTF,TGCAGTGCAGAGCCGGGACAGGGAATGGCCTATGGCTACACCTTC
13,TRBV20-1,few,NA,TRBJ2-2,CSAGVSNTGELFF,TGCAGTGCCGGCGTCTCGAACACCGGGGAGTTGTTTTTT
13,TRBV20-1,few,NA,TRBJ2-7,CSANIGASYEQYF,TGCAGTGCTAATATCGGCGCCTCCTACGAGCAGTACTTC
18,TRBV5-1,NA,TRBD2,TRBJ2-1,CASSRTSGGPVFYNEQFF,TGCGCCAGCAGCCGCACTAGCGGGGGGCCTGTATTTTACAATGAGCAGTTCTTC
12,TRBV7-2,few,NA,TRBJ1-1,CASSSDRFEAFF,TGTGCCAGCAGCTCGGACAGATTCGAAGCTTTCTTT
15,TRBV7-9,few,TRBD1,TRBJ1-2,CASSIGQGDSYGYTF,TGTGCCAGCAGCATTGGACAGGGGGATAGCTATGGCTACACCTTC
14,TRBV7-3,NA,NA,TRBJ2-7,CASSPTSSSYERYF,TGTGCCAGCAGCCCTACCTCGAGCTCCTACGAGCGGTACTTC
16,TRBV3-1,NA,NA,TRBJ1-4,CASSPRVSSFAEKLFF,TGTGCCAGCAGCCCCCGGGTGTCGAGCTTCGCTGAAAAACTGTTTTTT
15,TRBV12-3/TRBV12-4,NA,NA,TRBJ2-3,CASTIYRADPDTQYF,TGTGCCAGCACAATTTATAGGGCGGACCCAGATACGCAGTATTTT
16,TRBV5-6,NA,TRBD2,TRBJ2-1,CASSLPGLAGTDEQFF,TGTGCCAGCAGCTTGCCGGGACTAGCGGGAACCGATGAGCAGTTCTTC
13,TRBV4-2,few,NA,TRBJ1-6,CAGGITYNSPLHF,TGTGCCGGGGGGATAACCTATAATTCACCCCTCCACTTT
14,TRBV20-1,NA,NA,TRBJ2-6,CSASVRGGANVLTF,TGCAGTGCTAGTGTTAGGGGGGGGGCCAACGTCCTGACTTTC
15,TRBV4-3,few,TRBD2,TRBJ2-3,CASSQEGGRGDTQYF,TGCGCCAGCAGCCAAGAGGGCGGGAGGGGAGATACGCAGTATTTT
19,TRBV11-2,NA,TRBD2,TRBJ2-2,CASSSDGWSGGTYTGELFF,TGTGCCAGCAGCTCGGACGGTTGGAGCGGGGGGACGTACACCGGGGAGCTGTTTTTT
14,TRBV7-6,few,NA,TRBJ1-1,CASSQRARGTEAFF,TGTGCCAGCAGCCAAAGGGCTAGGGGCACTGAAGCTTTCTTT
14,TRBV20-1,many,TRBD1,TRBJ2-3,CSASGQGYTDTQYF,TGCAGTGCTAGCGGACAGGGGTACACAGATACGCAGTATTTT
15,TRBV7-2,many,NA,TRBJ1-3,CASSARNGEGNTIYF,TGTGCCAGCAGCGCCCGCAACGGAGAAGGAAACACCATATATTTT
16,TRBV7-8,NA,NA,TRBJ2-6,CASSLVKGSGANVLTF,TGTGCCAGCAGCTTAGTAAAAGGCTCTGGGGCCAACGTCCTGACTTTC
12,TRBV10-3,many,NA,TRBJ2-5,CATRSPGETQYF,TGTGCCACCCGGTCACCTGGAGAGACCCAGTACTTC
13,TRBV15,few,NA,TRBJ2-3,CATRPAGTDTQYF,TGTGCCACCAGGCCAGCGGGCACAGATACGCAGTATTTT
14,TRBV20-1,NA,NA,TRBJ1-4,CSASLGGVAEKLFF,TGCAGTGCTAGCTTGGGGGGGGTTGCGGAAAAACTGTTTTTT
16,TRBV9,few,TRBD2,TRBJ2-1,CASSSVSGRASDEQFF,TGTGCCAGCAGCTCCGTTAGCGGGAGGGCCTCGGATGAGCAGTTCTTC
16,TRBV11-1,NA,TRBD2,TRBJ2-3,CASSLWGTSWEDTQYF,TGTGCCAGCAGCTTATGGGGGACTAGCTGGGAAGATACGCAGTATTTT